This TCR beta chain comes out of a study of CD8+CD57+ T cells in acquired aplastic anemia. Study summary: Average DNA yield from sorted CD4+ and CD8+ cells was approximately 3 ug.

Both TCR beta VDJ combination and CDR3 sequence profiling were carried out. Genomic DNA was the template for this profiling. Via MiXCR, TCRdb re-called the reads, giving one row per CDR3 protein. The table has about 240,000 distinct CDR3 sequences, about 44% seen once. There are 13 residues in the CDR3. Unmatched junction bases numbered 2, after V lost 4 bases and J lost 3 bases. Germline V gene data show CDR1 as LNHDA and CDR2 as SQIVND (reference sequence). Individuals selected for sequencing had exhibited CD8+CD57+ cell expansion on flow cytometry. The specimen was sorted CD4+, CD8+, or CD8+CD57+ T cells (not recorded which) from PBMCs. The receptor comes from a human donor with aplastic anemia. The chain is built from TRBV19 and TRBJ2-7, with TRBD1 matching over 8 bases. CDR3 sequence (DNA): TGTGCCAGTAGTAATACAGGGGGCTACGAGCAGTACTTC. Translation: CASSNTGGYEQYF.